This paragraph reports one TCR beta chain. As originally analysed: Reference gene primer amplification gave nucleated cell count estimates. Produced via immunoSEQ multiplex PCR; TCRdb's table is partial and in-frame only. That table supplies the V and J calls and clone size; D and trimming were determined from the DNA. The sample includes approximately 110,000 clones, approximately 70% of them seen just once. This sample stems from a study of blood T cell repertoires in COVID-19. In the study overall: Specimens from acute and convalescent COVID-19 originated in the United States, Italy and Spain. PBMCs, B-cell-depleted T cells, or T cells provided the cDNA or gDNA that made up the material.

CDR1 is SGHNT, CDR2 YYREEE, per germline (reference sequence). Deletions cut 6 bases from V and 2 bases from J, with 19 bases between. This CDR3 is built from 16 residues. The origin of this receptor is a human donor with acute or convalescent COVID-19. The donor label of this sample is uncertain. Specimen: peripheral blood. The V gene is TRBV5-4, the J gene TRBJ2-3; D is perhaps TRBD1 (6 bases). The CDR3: CASTLNLGTNTDTQYF. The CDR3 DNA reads TGTGCCAGCACTTTAAACCTTGGGACAAACACAGATACGCAGTATTTT.